The clone carrying this T cell receptor beta chain has just one count. The data were obtained in a study of technical replicates of blood from several donors. Germline CDR1 and CDR2: LNHDA and SQIVND (reference sequence). The germline V and J ends were trimmed by 6 bases and 5 bases, with 7 bases remaining between them. CDR3 size: 11 residues. The protocol was immunoSEQ multiplex PCR, while the TCRdb copy is restricted to in-frame clones and leaves out a portion. The sample includes more than 95,000 clones, 95% of them seen just once. Sequenced: T cells isolated from PBMCs. This clonotype originated in a human donor in good health. This rearrangement joins TRBV19 to TRBJ2-5; D is possibly TRBD2 (5 bases). The CDR3 DNA sequence: TGTGCCAGTAGGAGAGGGGAGACCCAGTACTTC. As protein: CASRRGETQYF.